A selection of T cell receptor beta chains follows, all from one sample in a study of vaccination effects on CD4 cells after COVID-19. No antigens are known for them. Profiling relied on immunoSEQ multiplex PCR, and the TCRdb table lists in-frame clones only, not all of them. Among about 57,000 clones listed, approximately 81% were seen once. The specimen comprised CD4+ T cells from PBMCs cultured without peptide, sampled after COVID-19 vaccination. Every receptor here comes from a human donor who received a COVID-19 vaccine. Each CDR3 is given with its conserved first and last residue. The D gene is left open where the match is weak.

J gene: TRBJ1-1; D gene: -; V gene: TRBV18; CDR3 protein: CASSPQRNTEAFF
J gene: TRBJ2-7; D gene: -; V gene: TRBV6-5; CDR3 protein: CASNPRDGFSYEQYF
J gene: TRBJ2-3; D gene: -; V gene: TRBV28; CDR3 protein: CASSSHGRGDTQYF
J gene: TRBJ1-1; D gene: -; V gene: TRBV3-1/TRBV3-2; CDR3 protein: CASSQLRDYTEAFF
J gene: TRBJ2-1; D gene: -; V gene: TRBV5-4; CDR3 protein: CASSLGGLDYNEQFF
J gene: TRBJ2-5; D gene: TRBD2; V gene: TRBV7-9; CDR3 protein: CASSPASGGGQETQYF
J gene: TRBJ1-4; D gene: -; V gene: TRBV5-8; CDR3 protein: CASSRDGEKLFF
J gene: TRBJ1-2; D gene: -; V gene: TRBV5-1; CDR3 protein: CASSPDGTFYGYTF
J gene: TRBJ1-1; D gene: -; V gene: TRBV30; CDR3 protein: CAWRHRGLNTEAFF
J gene: TRBJ1-5; D gene: -; V gene: TRBV6-2/TRBV6-3; CDR3 protein: CASSYVGGPQHF
J gene: TRBJ2-7; D gene: -; V gene: TRBV21-1; CDR3 protein: CASSPEGGLGELSYEQYF
J gene: TRBJ1-2; D gene: -; V gene: TRBV29-1; CDR3 protein: CSVRGTDGYTF
J gene: TRBJ2-1; D gene: -; V gene: TRBV10-3; CDR3 protein: CAISDGEKQFF